The 28 T cell receptor beta chains given below trace back to one sample, sequenced in a study of blood T cells in healthy people across ages. Primers used in a second PCR of about 6 to 11 cycles were a sample-barcoded 5' primer and a J-beta primer mix. From the 5' RACE reads, TCRdb called clonotypes with MiXCR, one entry per CDR3 protein. The table records around 650,000 distinct CDR3 sequences, roughly two fifths of them present only once. The material sequenced was blood. These receptors all come from a man older than 75 in good health.

This chain connects TRBV20-1 to TRBJ2-7, with TRBD2 identical over 9 bases. Germline V lookup: CDR1 DFQATT, CDR2 SNEGSKA (reference sequence). CDR3 length equals 13 residues. Germline trimming cut 5 bases from V and 0 bases from J; bases unmatched to any gene: 2. CDR3 region: CSALAGASYEQYF. DNA of the CDR3: TGCAGTGCTTTAGCGGGGGCCTCCTACGAGCAGTACTTC.

The chain joins TRBV4-3 to TRBJ2-7, with a possible D match to TRBD2 (6 bases). Deletions cut 2 bases from V and 0 bases from J, with 14 bases between. The CDR3 contains 16 residues. Germline V gene sequence: CDR1 LGHNA, CDR2 YSLEER. CDR3: CASSQSWGGNSYEQYF. In DNA, the CDR3 is TGCGCCAGCAGCCAATCGTGGGGAGGAAACTCCTACGAGCAGTACTTC.

In the case of this clonotype: The germline gene is not matched at one end of the junction; a read error may be the cause. J is TRBJ2-7 and V is TRBV9, with D hard to call. Germline V gene lookup returns CDR1 SGDLS and CDR2 YYNGEE. The CDR3 consists of 16 residues. Here the CDR3 DNA reads TGTGCCGGCAGCGTCGCCCCCGGGTCCACATCCTACGAGCAGTACTTC. Translation: CAGSVAPGSTSYEQYF.

The chain uses TRBV28 and TRBJ2-7; D is unclear. From germline, CDR1 is MDHEN and CDR2 SYDVKM. V lost 5 bases, J lost 4 bases, and 12 bases lay in between. The CDR3 has 13 amino acids. The CDR3 nucleotides are TGTGCCAGCAGTCCAATCCCAGGTTACGAGCAGTACTTC. It encodes CASSPIPGYEQYF.

This clonotype was observed a few times. The chain employs TRBV27 and TRBJ2-2; 12 bases line up with TRBD2. The CDR3 loop spans 16 amino acids. J was trimmed by 7 bases and V by 6 bases; bases with no gene match: 9. The germline gives CDR1 MNHEY, CDR2 SMNVEV (reference sequence). The CDR3 loop reads CASSTLAGGGHGELFF. The CDR3 DNA follows: TGTGCCAGCAGCACCCTAGCGGGAGGGGGGCACGGGGAGCTGTTTTTT.

This clonotype was seen only a few times. V usage is TRBV29-1 and J usage is TRBJ2-1, with TRBD1 matching over 8 bases. The CDR3 extends over 15 amino acids. J lost 3 bases, V lost 0 bases, and 4 bases had no gene match. Per the germline V gene, CDR1 is SQVTM and CDR2 is ANQGSEA. DNA for the CDR3: TGCAGCGTTGAAGATAAACAGGGGGTCTACAATGAGCAGTTCTTC. Its translation is CSVEDKQGVYNEQFF.

The chain has TRBV20-1 and TRBJ1-4; 9 positions match TRBD1. The V gene's germline CDR1 is DFQATT and CDR2 SNEGSKA (reference sequence). The length of the CDR3 is 13 residues. Trimming cost V 6 bases and J 8 bases; bases outside gene matches: 7. CDR3 in DNA: TGCAGTGCCCCGACAGGGGGACGAGAAAAACTGTTTTTT. Encoded protein: CSAPTGGREKLFF.

As concerns this clonotype: A clone one base away is much larger, so this may be a read error. This sequence joins TRBV5-6 and TRBJ2-5, with D possibly being TRBD2 (6 bases). V lost 4 bases and J 6 bases, leaving 16 bases between the germline ends. Germline V gives CDR1 SGHDT, CDR2 YYEEEE. The CDR3 extends over 14 amino acids. The CDR3: CASSVSAGRKTQYF. CDR3 DNA sequence: TGTGCCAGCAGCGTGTCGGCAGGGAGGAAGACCCAGTACTTC.

This clonotype was counted many times. V and J are TRBV7-8 and TRBJ2-5; 10 nucleotides agree with TRBD1. The J call may be in error: the DNA end matches TRBJ2-7 better. Per germline, CDR1 SGHVS and CDR2 FQNEAQ. The CDR3 has 14 amino acids. The CDR3 DNA reads TGTGCCAGCAGCCCCCGGACAGGGGGAAACGAGCAGTACTTC. It codes for CASSPRTGGNEQYF.

V gene TRBV20-1 combines with J gene TRBJ2-5; 8 nucleotides line up with TRBD1. The CDR3 loop spans 15 amino acids. The germline V gene has CDR1 DFQATT and CDR2 SNEGSKA (reference sequence). V trimming: 3 bases; J trimming: 5 bases; junction bases outside the gene matches: 11. In DNA form, the CDR3 reads TGCAGTGCTAGTGGGGCAGGGGGCGAGGTCGAGACCCAGTACTTC. Its protein product is CSASGAGGEVETQYF.

The rearrangement uses TRBV5-1 and TRBJ1-1; 9 bases are shared with TRBD1. Trimming at V came to 1 base and at J to 3 bases, leaving 4 bases not matched to a gene. CDR3 length: 15 amino acids. Germline CDR1 and CDR2: SGHRS and YFSETQ. CDR3 in DNA: TGCGCCAGCAGCTTGAGGGGACAGGGTTACACTGAAGCTTTCTTT. It translates to CASSLRGQGYTEAFF.

The genes are TRBV5-1 and TRBJ1-3; D is undetermined. Per the germline V gene, CDR1 is SGHRS and CDR2 is YFSETQ. V dropped 1 base and J dropped 0 bases, with 11 bases sitting between them. The CDR3 runs 16 residues. Written as DNA, the CDR3 is TGCGCCAGCAGCTTGTCTACAGCGATCTCTGGAAACACCATATATTTT. This encodes CASSLSTAISGNTIYF.

The chain combines TRBV3-1 with TRBJ2-5, with 7 nucleotides matching TRBD2. The trim removed 1 base at V and 4 bases at J, leaving 6 bases unmatched. This CDR3 is 15 amino acids long. CDR1 is LGHDT, CDR2 YNNKEL, per germline (reference sequence). The DNA of the CDR3 is TGTGCCAGCAGCCAAGTTTGGGGGGAGGGAGAGACCCAGTACTTC. Amino acids: CASSQVWGEGETQYF.

This clonotype showed up just a few times. The rearrangement joins TRBV9 to TRBJ2-1, with 7 bases fitting TRBD2. This CDR3 spans 15 amino acids. The V gene end was trimmed by 0 bases and the J gene end by 4 bases; junction bases not matched to a gene: 4. The germline CDR1 and CDR2 sequences are SGDLS and YYNGEE. CDR3 nucleotides: TGTGCCAGCAGCGTAGGTGGACTAGAGTACAATGAGCAGTTCTTC. This codes for CASSVGGLEYNEQFF.

The chain uses TRBV27 and TRBJ2-5; perhaps TRBD2 as D (6 bases). Germline CDR1 reads MNHEY; CDR2 reads SMNVEV (reference sequence). With 0 bases removed from V and 3 bases from J, the gap between germline ends came to 17 bases. CDR3 length equals 17 residues. DNA for the CDR3: TGTGCCAGCAGTTTATCGGCGGAGGGGAGACACAAAGAGACCCAGTACTTC. Translation: CASSLSAEGRHKETQYF.

This chain uses TRBV24-1 with TRBJ2-1, with TRBD2 identical over 9 bases. The ends lost 7 bases at V and 7 bases at J; junction bases unmatched: 7. Germline assignment: CDR1 KGHDR and CDR2 SFDVKD. The CDR3 spans 14 residues. The DNA for the CDR3 is TGTGCCACCAGAAGTAGCGGGGGTATGAATGAGCAGTTCTTC. Translating gives CATRSSGGMNEQFF.

This chain uses TRBV5-6 with TRBJ2-5; D is perhaps TRBD1 (5 bases). CDR1 SGHDT and CDR2 YYEEEE come from the germline V gene. V lost 2 bases to trimming and J lost 4 bases, with 12 bases between them. The CDR3 loop spans 14 amino acids. The CDR3 is CASSLEVQGETQYF. Written as DNA, the CDR3 is TGTGCCAGCAGCTTAGAGGTTCAGGGAGAGACCCAGTACTTC. The variable domain in full, completed from reference TRBV5-6 and TRBJ2-5, reads DAGVTQSPTHLIKTRGQQVTLRCSPKSGHDTVSWYQQALGQGPQFIFQYYEEEERQRGNFPDRFSGHQFPNYSSELNVNALLLGDSALYLCASSLEVQGETQYFGPGTRLLVL.

This clonotype was detected a few times. The chain joins TRBV7-9 to TRBJ2-7; tentatively, D is TRBD2 (5 bases). Germline CDR1 and CDR2: SEHNR and FQNEAQ (reference sequence). Trimming left V 5 bases short and J 2 bases short, with 10 bases between. CDR3 size: 13 residues. In DNA form, the CDR3 reads TGTGCCAGCAGCCAAACTAGTCCCTACGAGCAGTACTTC. This translates into CASSQTSPYEQYF.

This clonotype was observed a few times. This chain links TRBV6-5 with TRBJ2-2, with 8 bases fitting TRBD1. CDR3 length: 15 amino acids. CDR1 MNHEY and CDR2 SVGAGI come from the germline V gene. J gave up 3 bases and V 6 bases, and 6 bases lay outside the gene matches. The CDR3 DNA follows: TGTGCCAGCAGAATCGACAGGGGTCACACCGGGGAGCTGTTTTTT. It is translated as CASRIDRGHTGELFF.

This clonotype showed up just a few times. The V call is TRBV7-2, the J call TRBJ1-2, with a weak D call TRBD1 (5 bases). Trimming shortened V by 1 base and J by 2 bases, and 11 bases separated the two germline ends. CDR1 is SGHTA, CDR2 FQGNSA, per germline. The length of the CDR3 is 15 residues. In nucleotides, the CDR3 is TGTGCCAGCAGCTTAGGGTGGGGCGAGAACTATGGCTACACCTTC. The encoded protein is CASSLGWGENYGYTF.

This clonotype was seen a few times. V usage is TRBV7-2 and J usage is TRBJ2-7; D gene uncertain. V lost 3 bases and J 5 bases, leaving 8 bases between the germline ends. The CDR3 length is 12 residues. Germline values: CDR1 SGHTA, CDR2 FQGNSA. CDR3 DNA sequence: TGTGCCAGCAGCTTGAGCCGGAACGAGCAGTACTTC. It translates to CASSLSRNEQYF.

The chain is built from TRBV20-1 and TRBJ2-5, with 7 positions matching TRBD2. This CDR3 comprises 15 residues. Germline loops: CDR1 DFQATT, CDR2 SNEGSKA (reference sequence). The V segment lost 2 bases and the J segment 0 bases; nucleotides outside the gene matches: 6. CDR3: CSARRAGEYQETQYF. The CDR3 DNA reads as TGCAGTGCTAGAAGGGCGGGGGAGTACCAAGAGACCCAGTACTTC.

This sequence joins TRBV4-3 and TRBJ2-1; D unclear. The CDR3 contains 13 residues. Trimming left V 1 base short and J 8 bases short, with 9 bases between. The germline gives CDR1 LGHNA, CDR2 YSLEER. In nucleotides, the CDR3 is TGCGCCAGCAGCCAAGCATGGGGTGATGAGCAGTTCTTC. Its translation: CASSQAWGDEQFF.

This clonotype occurred a few times. V and J are TRBV20-1 and TRBJ2-1, with 11 nucleotides matching TRBD2. Trimming took 0 bases from V and 9 from J; bases not matched to a gene: 19. The germline V gene encodes CDR1 DFQATT and CDR2 SNEGSKA (reference sequence). The length of the CDR3 is 19 residues. The CDR3 spells CSARDFFGTSGRVGIEQFF. For the CDR3, the DNA is TGCAGTGCTAGAGATTTTTTCGGGACTAGCGGACGAGTTGGGATTGAGCAGTTCTTC.

In this sample, this clonotype turned up once. It may be a read error: a sequence one base away is much more abundant. The chain carries TRBV6-2 or TRBV6-3 and TRBJ2-7, with 9 nucleotides matching TRBD1. The closer fit of TRBJ2-1 to the DNA end suggests the J call may be wrong. CDR3 size: 14 residues. The germline V gene has CDR1 MNHEY and CDR2 SVGEGT. The CDR3 nucleotides read TGTGCCAGCAGTTATCGGGACAGGGACAAGACCCAGTTCTTC. Protein: CASSYRDRDKTQFF.

The chain employs TRBV7-2 and TRBJ1-4, with a weak D call TRBD1 (6 bases). Germline CDR1 SGHTA, CDR2 FQGNSA. This CDR3 comprises 16 residues. V lost 5 bases to trimming and J lost 7 bases, with 20 bases between them. The CDR3 DNA sequence: TGTGCCAGCAGCCTAATGTCGGGGGGCGCTTCTGAAAAACTGTTTTTT. Amino acid sequence: CASSLMSGGASEKLFF.

The CDR3 DNA reads as TGTGCCAGCAGCATCAGCGGACTAGCGCGTACATCCTACAATGAGCAGTTCTTC. Amino acids: CASSISGLARTSYNEQFF. V usage is TRBV7-2 and J usage is TRBJ2-1; 9 bases line up with TRBD2. Germline V gives CDR1 SGHTA, CDR2 FQGNSA. V lost 5 bases, J lost 1 base, and 12 bases stayed unmatched. The CDR3 has 18 amino acids.

The rearrangement uses TRBV19 and TRBJ1-5; 7 bases line up with TRBD1. Per germline, CDR1 LNHDA and CDR2 SQIVND (reference sequence). V trimming: 5 bases; J trimming: 1 base; junction bases outside the gene matches: 8. The CDR3 runs 16 residues. The CDR3 sequence is CASSANRGSSNQPQHF. CDR3 coding DNA: TGTGCCAGTAGTGCAAACAGGGGATCCAGCAATCAGCCCCAGCATTTT.